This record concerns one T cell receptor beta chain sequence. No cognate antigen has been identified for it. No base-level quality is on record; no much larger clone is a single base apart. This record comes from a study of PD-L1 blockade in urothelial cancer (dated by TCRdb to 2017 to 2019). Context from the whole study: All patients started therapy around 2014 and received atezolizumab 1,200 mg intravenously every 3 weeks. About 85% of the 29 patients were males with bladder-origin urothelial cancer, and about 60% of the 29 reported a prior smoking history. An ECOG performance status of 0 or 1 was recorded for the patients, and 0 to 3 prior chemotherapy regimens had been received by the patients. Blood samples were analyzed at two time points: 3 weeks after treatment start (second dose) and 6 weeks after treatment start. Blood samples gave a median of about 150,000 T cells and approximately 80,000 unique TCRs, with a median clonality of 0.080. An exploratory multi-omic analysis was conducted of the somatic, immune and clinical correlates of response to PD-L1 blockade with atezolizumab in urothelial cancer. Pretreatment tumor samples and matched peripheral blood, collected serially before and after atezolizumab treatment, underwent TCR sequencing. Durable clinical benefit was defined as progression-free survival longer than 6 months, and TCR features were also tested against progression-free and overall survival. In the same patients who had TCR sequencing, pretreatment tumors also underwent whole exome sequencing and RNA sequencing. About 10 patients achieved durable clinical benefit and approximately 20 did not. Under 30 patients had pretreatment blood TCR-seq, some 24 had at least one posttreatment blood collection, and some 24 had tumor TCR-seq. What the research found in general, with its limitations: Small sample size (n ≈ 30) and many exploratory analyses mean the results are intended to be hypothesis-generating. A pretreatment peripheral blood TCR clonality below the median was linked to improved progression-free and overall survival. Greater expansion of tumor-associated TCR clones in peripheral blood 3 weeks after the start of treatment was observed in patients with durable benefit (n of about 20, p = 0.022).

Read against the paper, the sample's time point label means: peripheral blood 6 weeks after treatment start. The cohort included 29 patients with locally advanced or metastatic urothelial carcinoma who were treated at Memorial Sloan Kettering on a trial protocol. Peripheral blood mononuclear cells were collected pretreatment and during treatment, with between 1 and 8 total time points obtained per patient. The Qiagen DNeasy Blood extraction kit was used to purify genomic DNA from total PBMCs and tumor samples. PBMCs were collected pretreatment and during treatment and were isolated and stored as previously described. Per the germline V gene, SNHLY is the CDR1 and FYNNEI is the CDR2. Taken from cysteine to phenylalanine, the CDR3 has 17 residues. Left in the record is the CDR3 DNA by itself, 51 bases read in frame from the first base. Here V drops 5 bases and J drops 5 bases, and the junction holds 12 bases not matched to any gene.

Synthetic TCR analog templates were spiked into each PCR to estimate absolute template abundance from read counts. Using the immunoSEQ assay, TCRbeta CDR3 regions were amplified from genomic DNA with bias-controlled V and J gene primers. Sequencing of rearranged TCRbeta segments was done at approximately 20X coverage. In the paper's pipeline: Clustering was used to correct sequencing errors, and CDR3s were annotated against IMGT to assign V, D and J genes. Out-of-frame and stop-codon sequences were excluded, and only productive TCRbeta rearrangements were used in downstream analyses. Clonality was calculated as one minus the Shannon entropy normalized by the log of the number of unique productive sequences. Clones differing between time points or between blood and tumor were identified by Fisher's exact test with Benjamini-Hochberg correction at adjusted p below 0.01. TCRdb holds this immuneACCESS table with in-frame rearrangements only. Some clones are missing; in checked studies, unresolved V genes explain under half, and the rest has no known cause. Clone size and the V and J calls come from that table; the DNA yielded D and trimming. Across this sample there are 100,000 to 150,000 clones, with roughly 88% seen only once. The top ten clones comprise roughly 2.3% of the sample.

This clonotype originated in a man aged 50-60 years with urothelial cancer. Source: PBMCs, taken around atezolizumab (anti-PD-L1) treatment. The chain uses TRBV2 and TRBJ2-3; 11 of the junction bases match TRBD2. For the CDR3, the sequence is CASSRPITSGRGDTQYF. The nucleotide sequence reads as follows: TGTGCCAGCAGTCGACCTATTACTAGCGGGAGAGGAGATACGCAGTATTTT.